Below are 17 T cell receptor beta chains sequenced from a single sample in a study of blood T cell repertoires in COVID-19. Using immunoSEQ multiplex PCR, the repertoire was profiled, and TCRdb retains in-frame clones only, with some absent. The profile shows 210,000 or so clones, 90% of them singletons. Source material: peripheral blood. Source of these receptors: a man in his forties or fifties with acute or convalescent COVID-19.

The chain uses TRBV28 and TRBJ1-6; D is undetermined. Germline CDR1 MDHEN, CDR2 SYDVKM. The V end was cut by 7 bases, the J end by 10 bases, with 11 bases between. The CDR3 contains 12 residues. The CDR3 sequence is CASKPQSSPLHF. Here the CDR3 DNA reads TGTGCCAGCAAGCCACAGTCCTCACCCCTCCACTTT.

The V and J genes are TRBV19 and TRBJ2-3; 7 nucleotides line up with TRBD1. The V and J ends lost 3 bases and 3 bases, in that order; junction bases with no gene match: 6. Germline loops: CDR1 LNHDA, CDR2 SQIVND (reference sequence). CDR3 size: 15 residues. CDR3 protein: CASSMDTGVTDTQYF. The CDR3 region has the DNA TGTGCCAGTAGTATGGACACAGGGGTAACAGATACGCAGTATTTT.

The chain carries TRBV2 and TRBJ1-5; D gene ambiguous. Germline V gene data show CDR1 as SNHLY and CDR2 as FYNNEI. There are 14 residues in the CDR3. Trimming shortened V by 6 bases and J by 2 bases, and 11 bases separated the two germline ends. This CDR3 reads CASSPQSGNQPQHF. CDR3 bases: TGTGCCAGCAGCCCCCAGAGCGGCAATCAGCCCCAGCATTTT.

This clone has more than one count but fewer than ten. CDR3: CASSPDRDGYTF. CDR3 nucleotide sequence: TGTGCCAGCAGCCCCGACAGGGATGGCTACACCTTC. The rearrangement links TRBV7-9 to TRBJ1-2, with 7 bases aligning to TRBD1. Germline loops: CDR1 SEHNR, CDR2 FQNEAQ (reference sequence). This CDR3 is built from 12 residues. J gave up 6 bases and V 5 bases, and 3 bases lay outside the gene matches.

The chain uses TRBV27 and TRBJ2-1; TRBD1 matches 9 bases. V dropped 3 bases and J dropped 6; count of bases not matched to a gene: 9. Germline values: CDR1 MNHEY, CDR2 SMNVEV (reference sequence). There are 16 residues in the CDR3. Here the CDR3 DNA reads TGTGCCAGCAGTTTGGTGGGACAGGGAAGGCGCAATGAGCAGTTCTTC. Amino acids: CASSLVGQGRRNEQFF.

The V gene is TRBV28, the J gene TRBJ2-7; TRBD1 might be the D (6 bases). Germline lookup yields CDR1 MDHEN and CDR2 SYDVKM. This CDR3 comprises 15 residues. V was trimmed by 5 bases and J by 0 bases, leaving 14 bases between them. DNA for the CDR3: TGTGCCAGCAGTCCCTTCGACAGGTACTCCTACGAGCAGTACTTC. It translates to CASSPFDRYSYEQYF. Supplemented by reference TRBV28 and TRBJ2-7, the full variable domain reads DVKVTQSSRYLVKRTGEKVFLECVQDMDHENMFWYRQDPGLGLRLIYFSYDVKMKEKGDIPEGYSVSREKKERFSLILESASTNQTSMYLCASSPFDRYSYEQYFGPGTRLTVT.

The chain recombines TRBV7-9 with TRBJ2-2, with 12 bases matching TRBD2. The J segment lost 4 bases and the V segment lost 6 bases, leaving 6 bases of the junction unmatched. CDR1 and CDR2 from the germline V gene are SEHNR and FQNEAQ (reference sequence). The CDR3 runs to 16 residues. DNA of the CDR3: TGTGCCAGCAGTCCCACTAGCGGGGGGCCCACCGGGGAGCTGTTTTTT. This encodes CASSPTSGGPTGELFF. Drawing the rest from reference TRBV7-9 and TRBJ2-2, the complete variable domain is DTGVSQNPRHKITKRGQNVTFRCDPISEHNRLYWYRQTLGQGPEFLTYFQNEAQLEKSRLLSDRFSAERPKGSFSTLEIQRTEQGDSAMYLCASSPTSGGPTGELFFGEGSRLTVL.

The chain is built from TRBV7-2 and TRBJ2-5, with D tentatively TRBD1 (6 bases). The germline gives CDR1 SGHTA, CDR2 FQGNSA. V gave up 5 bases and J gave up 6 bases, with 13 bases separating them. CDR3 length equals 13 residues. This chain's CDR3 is CASSPGRGKTQYF. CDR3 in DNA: TGTGCCAGCAGCCCGGGCAGGGGAAAGACCCAGTACTTC.

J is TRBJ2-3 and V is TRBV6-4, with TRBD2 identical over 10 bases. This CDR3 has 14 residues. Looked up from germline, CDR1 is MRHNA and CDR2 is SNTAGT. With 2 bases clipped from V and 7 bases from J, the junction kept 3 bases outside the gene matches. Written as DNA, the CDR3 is TGTGCCAGCAGTGACAGCGGGAGGGCCCATACGCAGTATTTT. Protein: CASSDSGRAHTQYF.

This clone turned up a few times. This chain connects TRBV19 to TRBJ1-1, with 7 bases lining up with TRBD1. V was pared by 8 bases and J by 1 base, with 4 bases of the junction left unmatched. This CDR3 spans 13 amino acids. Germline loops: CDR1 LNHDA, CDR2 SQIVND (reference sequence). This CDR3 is CASGQVSNTEAFF. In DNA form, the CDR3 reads TGTGCCAGTGGACAGGTATCGAACACTGAAGCTTTCTTT.

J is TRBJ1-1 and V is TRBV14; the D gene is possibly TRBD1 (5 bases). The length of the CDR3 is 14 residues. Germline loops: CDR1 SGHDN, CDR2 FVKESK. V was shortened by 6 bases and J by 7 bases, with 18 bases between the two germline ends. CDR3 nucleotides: TGTGCCAGCAGTCCCCGGACCGGGGGAATTGAAGCTTTCTTT. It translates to CASSPRTGGIEAFF. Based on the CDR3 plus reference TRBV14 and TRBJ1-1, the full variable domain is EAGVTQFPSHSVIEKGQTVTLRCDPISGHDNLYWYRRVMGKEIKFLLHFVKESKQDESGMPNNRFLAERTGGTYSTLKVQPAELEDSGVYFCASSPRTGGIEAFFGQGTRLTVV.

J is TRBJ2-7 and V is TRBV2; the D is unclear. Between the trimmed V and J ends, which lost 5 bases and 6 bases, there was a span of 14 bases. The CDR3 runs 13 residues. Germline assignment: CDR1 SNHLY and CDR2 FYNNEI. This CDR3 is CASSLQPPAEQYF. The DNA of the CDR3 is TGTGCCAGCAGTCTACAGCCACCCGCCGAGCAGTACTTC.

DNA for the CDR3: TGCGCCAGCAGTTTTCCCGGGACAGGAAGGGGCTACACCTTC. Its protein product is CASSFPGTGRGYTF. The rearrangement links TRBV5-1 to TRBJ1-2; 8 positions agree with TRBD1. The CDR3 runs 14 residues. The ends lost 5 bases at V and 8 bases at J; junction bases unmatched: 11. Looked up from germline, CDR1 is SGHRS and CDR2 is YFSETQ.

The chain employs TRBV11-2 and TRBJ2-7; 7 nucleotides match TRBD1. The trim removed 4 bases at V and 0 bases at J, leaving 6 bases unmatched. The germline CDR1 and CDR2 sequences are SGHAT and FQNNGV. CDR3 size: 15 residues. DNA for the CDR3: TGTGCCAGCAGCTCCCTCCGGGACAGCTCCTACGAGCAGTACGTC. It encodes CASSSLRDSSYEQYV.

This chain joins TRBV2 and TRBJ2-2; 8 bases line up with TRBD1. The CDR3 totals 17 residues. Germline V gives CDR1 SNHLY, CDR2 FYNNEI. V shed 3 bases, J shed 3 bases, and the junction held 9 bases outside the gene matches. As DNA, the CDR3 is TGTGCCAGCAGTGAGGGGACAGGTTTTCCCTACACCGGGGAGCTGTTTTTT. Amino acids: CASSEGTGFPYTGELFF.

The CDR3 protein is CASSFEGGAYSPLHF. As DNA, the CDR3 is TGTGCCAGCAGTTTCGAGGGGGGGGCATATTCACCCCTCCACTTT. The V and J genes are TRBV28 and TRBJ1-6; D is possibly TRBD1 (6 bases). V lost 3 bases, J lost 8 bases, and 14 bases lay in between. CDR3 length equals 15 residues. CDR1 and CDR2 (germline): MDHEN, SYDVKM.

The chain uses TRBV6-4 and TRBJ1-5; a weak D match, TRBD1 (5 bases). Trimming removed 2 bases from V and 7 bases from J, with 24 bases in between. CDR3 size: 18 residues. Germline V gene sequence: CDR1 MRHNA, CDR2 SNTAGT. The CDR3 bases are TGTGCCAGCAGTGACACCCTTTGGAGGGGAGGGGAGGGACAGCCCCAGCATTTT. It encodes CASSDTLWRGGEGQPQHF.